Shown below are 20 T cell receptor beta chains from a single sample sequenced in a study of T cell changes during pregnancy in multiple sclerosis. The method was immunoSEQ multiplex PCR; TCRdb's version includes in-frame clones alone and lacks a portion of them. There are 40,000 or so clones in the sample; around 90% occur only once, and less than 0.45% lies in the top ten. This sample comprised CD4+ T cells from peripheral blood mononuclear cells, obtained in the third trimester of pregnancy. Source of these receptors: a female donor with multiple sclerosis, enrolled in a pregnancy study.

The chain carries TRBV7-9 and TRBJ1-5; D ambiguous. Germline V gene sequence: CDR1 SEHNR, CDR2 FQNEAQ (reference sequence). This CDR3 spans 14 amino acids. The V end lost 1 base, the J end lost 7 bases, and 11 bases lay between the germline ends. The CDR3 nucleotides read TGTGCCAGCAGCTTAGTCGGAGGGCAACAGCCCCAGCATTTT. Translated, it gives CASSLVGGQQPQHF.

The chain uses TRBV5-4 and TRBJ1-1; D is unresolved. V shed 0 bases and J shed 4 bases, with 7 bases lying between them. Germline CDR1 reads SGHNT; CDR2 reads YYREEE (reference sequence). CDR3 length equals 13 residues. The CDR3 DNA reads as TGTGCCAGCAGCTTGGTGTCAGGCACTGAAGCTTTCTTT. Its protein product is CASSLVSGTEAFF.

This clone has only one observation. The V gene is TRBV9, the J gene TRBJ1-3; 10 bases align to TRBD1. This CDR3 is 16 amino acids long. J was trimmed by 2 bases and V by 4 bases; bases with no gene match: 6. Germline CDR1 is SGDLS and CDR2 is YYNGEE. In nucleotides, the CDR3 is TGTGCCAGCAGCCCCGACAGGGGGCCCGCTGGAAACACCATATATTTT. It yields the protein CASSPDRGPAGNTIYF.

The genes are TRBV30 and TRBJ1-1; a possible D gene is TRBD1 (6 bases). The CDR3 length is 13 residues. The germline V and J ends were trimmed by 1 base and 7 bases, with 13 bases remaining between them. Germline CDR1 is GTSNPN and CDR2 is SVGIG (reference sequence). The CDR3 sequence is CAWSAQGLGEAFF. The CDR3 DNA reads TGTGCCTGGAGTGCCCAGGGGCTGGGTGAAGCTTTCTTT.

This chain uses TRBV11-2 with TRBJ1-1, with a weak D call TRBD1 (5 bases). V lost 5 bases to trimming and J lost 9 bases, with 13 bases between them. The CDR3 contains 12 residues. The germline V gene encodes CDR1 SGHAT and CDR2 FQNNGV. Here the CDR3 reads CASSQSREKAFF. DNA of the CDR3: TGTGCCAGCAGCCAGAGCAGGGAAAAAGCTTTCTTT.

The V call is TRBV6-6, the J call TRBJ2-7; 8 nucleotides line up with TRBD1. The CDR3 is 16 residues long. The V segment lost 6 bases and the J segment 3 bases; nucleotides outside the gene matches: 13. Per germline, CDR1 MNHNY and CDR2 SVGAGI (reference sequence). Here the CDR3 reads CASRTYGQGKLYEQYF. DNA for the CDR3: TGTGCCAGCAGAACCTACGGACAGGGTAAGCTCTACGAGCAGTACTTC.

V and J are TRBV5-1 and TRBJ1-1, with D possibly TRBD1 on 6 matching bases. V lost 2 bases and J lost 4, with 12 bases in between. Germline values: CDR1 SGHRS, CDR2 YFSETQ. The CDR3 runs to 14 residues. The CDR3 DNA sequence: TGCGCCAGCAGCTTCGGACAGTACGGCACTGAAGCTTTCTTT. Translated, it gives CASSFGQYGTEAFF.

The chain has TRBV28 and TRBJ1-2; 7 bases match TRBD1. CDR1 is MDHEN, CDR2 SYDVKM, per germline. This CDR3 contains 14 residues. The J segment lost 8 bases and the V segment lost 8 bases, leaving 14 bases of the junction unmatched. CDR3 region: CASWTGGIGGGYTF. The CDR3 DNA reads as TGTGCCAGCTGGACAGGCGGGATAGGAGGCGGCTACACCTTC.

The chain has TRBV2 and TRBJ1-1; 8 bases match TRBD1. J was trimmed by 7 bases and V by 5 bases; bases with no gene match: 6. Germline V gives CDR1 SNHLY, CDR2 FYNNEI. The CDR3 totals 13 residues. The CDR3 loop is CASSLQGALEAFF. The CDR3 coding sequence is TGTGCCAGCAGTCTCCAGGGGGCTCTTGAAGCTTTCTTT.

The V gene is TRBV15, the J gene TRBJ1-1, with unresolved D. Trimming pared 0 bases from V and 7 bases from J, leaving 6 bases between. The CDR3 is 12 amino acids. The germline CDR1 and CDR2 sequences are LNHNV and YYDKDF (reference sequence). CDR3 nucleotide sequence: TGTGCCACCAGCAGAGATGCAGGTGAAGCTTTCTTT. Protein: CATSRDAGEAFF.

The genes are TRBV16 and TRBJ1-2; D is undetermined. V lost 4 bases and J lost 0, with 12 bases in between. Germline lookup yields CDR1 KGHSY and CDR2 FQNENV. The CDR3 runs 15 residues. The CDR3 loop is CASSRVSGSNYGYTF. The DNA for the CDR3 is TGTGCCAGCAGCCGAGTCAGCGGCTCTAACTATGGCTACACCTTC.

The J gene is TRBJ2-2, the V gene TRBV14, with TRBD1 identical over 11 bases. This CDR3 spans 16 amino acids. From germline, CDR1 is SGHDN and CDR2 FVKESK. V lost 4 bases, J lost 3 bases, and 4 bases stayed unmatched. The CDR3 region is CASSLRTGGYTGELFF. The CDR3 DNA is TGTGCCAGCAGCCTGAGGACAGGGGGCTACACCGGGGAGCTGTTTTTT. Full variable domain (remainder filled in from reference TRBV14 and TRBJ2-2): EAGVTQFPSHSVIEKGQTVTLRCDPISGHDNLYWYRRVMGKEIKFLLHFVKESKQDESGMPNNRFLAERTGGTYSTLKVQPAELEDSGVYFCASSLRTGGYTGELFFGEGSRLTVL.

This chain uses TRBV4-3 with TRBJ2-1; tentatively, D is TRBD1 (5 bases). Trimming left V 4 bases short and J 9 bases short, with 16 bases between. Germline V gene sequence: CDR1 LGHNA, CDR2 YSLEER. This CDR3 region has 14 residues. In DNA form, the CDR3 reads TGCGCCAGCAGCCTTGAGGCAGGGCCCTCTGAGCAGTTCTTC. It translates to CASSLEAGPSEQFF.

A word on this clone: An end of the junction does not agree with germline; a read error may underlie this. The chain is built from TRBV11-2 and TRBJ2-1; the D is unclear. Germline lookup yields CDR1 SGHAT and CDR2 FQNNGV. This CDR3 contains 19 residues. As DNA, the CDR3 is TGTGCCAGCAGCTTACGCCGATCTAACAGAGTCGAAATCCACAATAAGCAGTTCTTC. Protein sequence: CASSLRRSNRVEIHNKQFF.

This chain links TRBV9 with TRBJ2-7; 10 nucleotides agree with TRBD2. V was clipped by 3 bases and J by 4 bases; unmatched bases: 10. CDR3 size: 16 residues. Germline V gene sequence: CDR1 SGDLS, CDR2 YYNGEE. CDR3 region: CASSGPRGAGGYEQYF. In nucleotides, the CDR3 is TGTGCCAGCAGCGGCCCGCGAGGAGCGGGAGGGTACGAGCAGTACTTC.

Regarding this clone: Within the sample, other DNA sequences also encode this same CDR3. The rearrangement uses TRBV27 and TRBJ1-2; no firm D call. Germline V gene lookup returns CDR1 MNHEY and CDR2 SMNVEV (reference sequence). CDR3 length equals 14 residues. Trimming stripped 2 bases from V and 2 bases from J, with 9 bases between. The DNA of the CDR3 is TGTGCCAGCAGTTTACGCAGGCAGAACTATGGCTACACCTTC. Residues: CASSLRRQNYGYTF.

The V gene is TRBV4-2, the J gene TRBJ2-3, with a weak D call TRBD1 (8 bases). Trimming removed 4 bases from V and 6 bases from J, with 23 bases in between. Germline-derived CDR1 and CDR2 are LGHNA and YNFKEQ. The CDR3 length is 17 residues. The CDR3 protein is CASSLQPRTGGGDTQYF. CDR3 nucleotides: TGTGCCAGCAGCCTTCAACCCCGTACAGGGGGGGGTGATACGCAGTATTTT.

The V and J genes are TRBV27 and TRBJ2-1; possible D gene TRBD2, 5 bases. Trimming cost V 5 bases and J 0 bases, with 14 bases left between them. The CDR3 is 16 residues long. The germline CDR1 and CDR2 sequences are MNHEY and SMNVEV (reference sequence). The CDR3 spells CASSTPLGSSYNEQFF. The CDR3 DNA reads as TGTGCCAGCAGTACCCCTTTGGGGAGCTCCTACAATGAGCAGTTCTTC.

The chain employs TRBV27 and TRBJ2-7, with TRBD2 matching over 11 bases. The germline gives CDR1 MNHEY, CDR2 SMNVEV (reference sequence). V gave up 8 bases and J gave up 6 bases; unmatched junction bases: 9. The CDR3 totals 14 residues. CDR3 DNA: TGTGCCAGCGGGGAAGTAGCGGGAGGGTTCGAGCAGTACTTC. Translating it yields CASGEVAGGFEQYF.

The V gene is TRBV28, the J gene TRBJ1-1; possible D gene TRBD1, 5 bases. This CDR3 region has 14 residues. Germline V lookup: CDR1 MDHEN, CDR2 SYDVKM. Trimming shortened V by 4 bases and J by 6 bases, and 15 bases separated the two germline ends. Here the CDR3 reads CASSSAGPQSEAFF. DNA for the CDR3: TGTGCCAGCAGTTCGGCGGGACCCCAATCTGAAGCTTTCTTT.